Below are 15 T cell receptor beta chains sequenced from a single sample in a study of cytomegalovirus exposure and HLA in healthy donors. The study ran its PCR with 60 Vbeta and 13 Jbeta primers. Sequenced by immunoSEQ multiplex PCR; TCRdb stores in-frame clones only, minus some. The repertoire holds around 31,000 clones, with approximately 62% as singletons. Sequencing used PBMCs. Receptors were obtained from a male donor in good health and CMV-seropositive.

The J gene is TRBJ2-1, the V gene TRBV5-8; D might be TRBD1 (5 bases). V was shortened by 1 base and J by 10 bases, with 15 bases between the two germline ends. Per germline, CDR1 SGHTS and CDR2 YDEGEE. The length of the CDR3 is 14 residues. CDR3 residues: CASSLNYRKGEQFF. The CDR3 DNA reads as TGTGCCAGCAGCTTGAACTATCGGAAGGGGGAGCAGTTCTTC.

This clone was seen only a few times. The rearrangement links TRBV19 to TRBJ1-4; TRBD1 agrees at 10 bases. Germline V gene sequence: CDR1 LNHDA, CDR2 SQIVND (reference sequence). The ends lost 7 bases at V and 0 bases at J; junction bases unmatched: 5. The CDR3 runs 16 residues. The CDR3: CASTYGQGATNEKLFF. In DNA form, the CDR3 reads TGTGCCAGTACCTACGGACAGGGGGCAACTAATGAAAAACTGTTTTTT.

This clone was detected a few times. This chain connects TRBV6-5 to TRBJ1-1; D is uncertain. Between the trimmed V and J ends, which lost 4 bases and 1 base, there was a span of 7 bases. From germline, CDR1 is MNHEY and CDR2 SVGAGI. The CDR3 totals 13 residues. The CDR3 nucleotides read TGTGCCAGCAGTTTTACACGGAACACTGAAGCTTTCTTT. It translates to CASSFTRNTEAFF.

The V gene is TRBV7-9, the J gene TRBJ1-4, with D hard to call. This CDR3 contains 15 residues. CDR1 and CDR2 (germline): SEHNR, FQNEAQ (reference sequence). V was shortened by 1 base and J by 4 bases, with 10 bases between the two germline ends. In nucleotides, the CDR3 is TGTGCCAGCAGCTTAGGAGGTCGGAATAATGAAAAACTGTTTTTT. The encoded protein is CASSLGGRNNEKLFF.

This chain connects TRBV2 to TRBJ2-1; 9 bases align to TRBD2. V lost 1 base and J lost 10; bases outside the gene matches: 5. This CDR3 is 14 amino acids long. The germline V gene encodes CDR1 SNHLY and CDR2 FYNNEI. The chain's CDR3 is CASSEVSGRGEQFF. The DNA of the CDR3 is TGTGCCAGCAGTGAAGTTAGCGGGAGAGGCGAGCAGTTCTTC.

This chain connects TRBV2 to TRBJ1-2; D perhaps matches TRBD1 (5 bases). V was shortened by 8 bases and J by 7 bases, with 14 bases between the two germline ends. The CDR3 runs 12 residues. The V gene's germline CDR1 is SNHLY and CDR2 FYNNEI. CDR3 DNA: TGTGCCAGCTACTTGAGGGGAGGTGGCTACACCTTC. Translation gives CASYLRGGGYTF.

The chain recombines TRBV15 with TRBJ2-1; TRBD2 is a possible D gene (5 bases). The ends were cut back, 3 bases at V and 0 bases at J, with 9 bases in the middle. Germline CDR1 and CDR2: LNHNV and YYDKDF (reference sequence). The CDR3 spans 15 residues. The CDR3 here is CATSSGRGSYNEQFF. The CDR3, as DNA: TGTGCCACCAGCAGTGGCCGGGGCTCCTACAATGAGCAGTTCTTC.

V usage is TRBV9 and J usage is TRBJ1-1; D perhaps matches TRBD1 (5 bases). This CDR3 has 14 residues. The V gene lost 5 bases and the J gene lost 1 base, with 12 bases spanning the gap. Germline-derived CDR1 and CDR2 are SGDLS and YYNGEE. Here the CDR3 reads CASREGLQNTEAFF. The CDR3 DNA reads TGTGCCAGCAGGGAGGGGCTCCAGAACACTGAAGCTTTCTTT.

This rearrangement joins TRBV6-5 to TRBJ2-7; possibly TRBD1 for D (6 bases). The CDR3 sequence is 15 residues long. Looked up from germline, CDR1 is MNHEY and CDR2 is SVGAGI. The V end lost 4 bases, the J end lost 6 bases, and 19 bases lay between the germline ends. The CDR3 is CASSFLPGQSSEQYF. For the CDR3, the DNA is TGTGCCAGCAGTTTCCTACCGGGACAAAGTTCCGAGCAGTACTTC.

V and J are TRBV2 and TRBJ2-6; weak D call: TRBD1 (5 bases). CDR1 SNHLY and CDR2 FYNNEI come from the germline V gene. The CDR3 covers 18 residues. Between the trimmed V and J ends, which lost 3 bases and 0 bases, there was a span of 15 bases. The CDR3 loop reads CASSDPTGTSSGANVLTF. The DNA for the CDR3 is TGTGCCAGCAGTGACCCTACAGGAACCAGCTCTGGGGCCAACGTCCTGACTTTC. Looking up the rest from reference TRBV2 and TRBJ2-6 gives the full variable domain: EPEVTQTPSHQVTQMGQEVILRCVPISNHLYFYWYRQILGQKVEFLVSFYNNEISEKSEIFDDQFSVERPDGSNFTLKIRSTKLEDSAMYFCASSDPTGTSSGANVLTFGAGSRLTVL.

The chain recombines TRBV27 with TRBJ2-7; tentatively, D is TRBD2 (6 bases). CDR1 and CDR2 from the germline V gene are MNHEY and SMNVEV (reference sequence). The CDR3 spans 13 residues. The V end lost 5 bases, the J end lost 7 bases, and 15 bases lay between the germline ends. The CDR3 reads CASSLGLAQEQYF. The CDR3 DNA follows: TGTGCCAGCAGTCTGGGACTTGCCCAGGAGCAGTACTTC.

CDR3: CATAGARSNQPQHF. DNA for the CDR3: TGTGCCACAGCCGGAGCGCGGAGCAATCAGCCCCAGCATTTT. The V and J genes are TRBV6-1 and TRBJ1-5; D remains ambiguous. This CDR3 has 14 amino acids. In germline, CDR1 is MNHNS, CDR2 SASEGT. With 10 bases removed from V and 1 base from J, the gap between germline ends came to 14 bases.

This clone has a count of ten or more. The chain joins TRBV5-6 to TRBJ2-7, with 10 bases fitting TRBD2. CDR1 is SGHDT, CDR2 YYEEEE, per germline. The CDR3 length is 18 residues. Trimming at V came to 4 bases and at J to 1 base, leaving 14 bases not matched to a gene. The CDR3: CASSGGLALAGASYEQYF. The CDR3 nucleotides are TGTGCCAGCAGCGGGGGCCTCGCGCTAGCGGGGGCTTCCTACGAGCAGTACTTC.

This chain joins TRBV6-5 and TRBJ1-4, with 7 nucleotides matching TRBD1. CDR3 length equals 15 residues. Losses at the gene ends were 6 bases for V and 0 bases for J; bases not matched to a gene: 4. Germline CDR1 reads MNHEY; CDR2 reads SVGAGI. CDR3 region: CASRRTGATNEKLFF. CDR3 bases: TGTGCCAGCAGGCGAACAGGGGCAACTAATGAAAAACTGTTTTTT.

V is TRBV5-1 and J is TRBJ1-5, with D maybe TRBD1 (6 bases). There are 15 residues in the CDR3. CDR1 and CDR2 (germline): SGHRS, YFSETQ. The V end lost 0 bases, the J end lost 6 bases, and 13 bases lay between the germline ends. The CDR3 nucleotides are TGCGCCAGCAGCTTGGGGCAGGGGCTCGGTCAGCCCCAGCATTTT. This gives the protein CASSLGQGLGQPQHF.